These 32 T cell receptor beta chains were sequenced from one sample in a study of T cell repertoires and HLA-DP antigens. Their target antigens are unknown. Measured with immunoSEQ multiplex PCR; TCRdb has only the in-frame clones, and not every one. The sample lists over 100,000 clones, 80% to 95% occurring once. The specimen was CD4+ T cells from PBMCs. All receptors come from a woman aged 18 to 35 in good health and CMV-seronegative.

This clone has just one count. This rearrangement joins TRBV7-2 to TRBJ2-3, with TRBD2 as a possible D gene (6 bases). V gave up 3 bases and J gave up 3 bases, with 10 bases separating them. Germline V lookup: CDR1 SGHTA, CDR2 FQGNSA. CDR3 length: 14 residues. Here the CDR3 reads CASSLGLGTDTQYF. CDR3 in DNA: TGTGCCAGCAGCTTGGGACTTGGGACAGATACGCAGTATTTT. Based on the CDR3 plus reference TRBV7-2 and TRBJ2-3, the full variable domain is GAGVSQSPSNKVTEKGKDVELRCDPISGHTALYWYRQSLGQGLEFLIYFQGNSAPDKSGLPSDRFSAERTGGSVSTLTIQRTQQEDSAVYLCASSLGLGTDTQYFGPGTRLTVL.

This chain joins TRBV27 and TRBJ2-5; 10 bases line up with TRBD2. CDR1 and CDR2 (germline): MNHEY, SMNVEV (reference sequence). The CDR3 runs to 19 residues. J was trimmed by 2 bases and V by 2 bases; bases with no gene match: 14. The CDR3 nucleotides read TGTGCCAGCAGTTTAAAGGGGGCTAGCGGGGGCGGTTGGCAAGAGACCCAGTACTTC. It codes for CASSLKGASGGGWQETQYF.

The chain carries TRBV7-3 and TRBJ1-1; tentative D call: TRBD1 (6 bases). The CDR3 length is 13 residues. From germline, CDR1 is SGHTA and CDR2 FQGTGA. The V and J ends lost 6 bases and 1 base respectively, with 9 bases between them. CDR3 sequence reads: CASRRQENTEAFF. For the CDR3, the DNA is TGTGCCAGCAGGCGACAGGAGAACACTGAAGCTTTCTTT.

J is TRBJ2-6 and V is TRBV19, with D perhaps TRBD1 (6 bases). Germline V CDR1 and CDR2: LNHDA, SQIVND (reference sequence). The CDR3 spans 18 residues. The germline V and J ends were trimmed by 7 bases and 0 bases, with 19 bases remaining between them. The CDR3 is CASKGVLGRSSGANVLTF. The CDR3 DNA is TGTGCCAGTAAGGGGGTTTTGGGGAGAAGCTCTGGGGCCAACGTCCTGACTTTC.

The chain combines TRBV5-1 with TRBJ2-7; D possibly uses TRBD1 or TRBD2 (5 bases each). Germline CDR1 SGHRS, CDR2 YFSETQ. The CDR3 consists of 12 residues. V was pared by 1 base and J by 5 bases, with 7 bases between. The CDR3 bases are TGCGCCAGCAGCTTGTCGGGGCACGAGCAGTACTTC. Amino acids: CASSLSGHEQYF.

This rearrangement joins TRBV6-1 to TRBJ2-7; TRBD2 matches at 11 bases. The CDR3 has 14 amino acids. Trimming took 6 bases from V and 4 from J; bases not matched to a gene: 5. Germline CDR1 is MNHNS and CDR2 is SASEGT. CDR3 sequence (DNA): TGTGCCAGCAGACTAGCGGGAGTCGGGTACGAGCAGTACTTC. Translation: CASRLAGVGYEQYF.

The CDR3 reads CASSPGRTLNEQFF. CDR3 nucleotide sequence: TGTGCCAGCAGCCCCGGTCGGACTCTCAATGAGCAGTTCTTC. This sequence joins TRBV7-9 and TRBJ2-1; D is perhaps TRBD2 (5 bases). Germline V gene data show CDR1 as SEHNR and CDR2 as FQNEAQ (reference sequence). V lost 5 bases and J lost 6, with 14 bases in between. The CDR3 runs 14 residues.

The V and J genes are TRBV19 and TRBJ1-2, with D perhaps matching TRBD1 (5 bases). CDR1 and CDR2 (germline): LNHDA, SQIVND (reference sequence). Trimming cost V 5 bases and J 4 bases, with 17 bases left between them. The CDR3 contains 15 residues. The CDR3 spells CASSSQAWGFYGYTF. In nucleotides, the CDR3 is TGTGCCAGTAGTTCACAGGCATGGGGGTTCTATGGCTACACCTTC.

The CDR3 region is CASSLATGLIYEQYF. Written as DNA, the CDR3 is TGCGCCAGCAGCTTGGCCACGGGGTTAATCTACGAGCAGTACTTC. J is TRBJ2-7 and V is TRBV5-1, with D possibly being TRBD2 (5 bases). Trimming shortened V by 0 bases and J by 3 bases, and 13 bases separated the two germline ends. The CDR3 contains 15 residues. Germline V CDR1 and CDR2: SGHRS, YFSETQ.

This clone was counted once. The chain recombines TRBV2 with TRBJ1-1, with TRBD1 matching 7 bases. V was pared by 7 bases and J by 6 bases, with 2 bases of the junction left unmatched. The CDR3 runs 11 residues. Germline V lookup: CDR1 SNHLY, CDR2 FYNNEI. In DNA form, the CDR3 reads TGTGCCAGCAAAGGGACAGCTGAAGCTTTCTTT. Translating it yields CASKGTAEAFF.

This chain connects TRBV27 to TRBJ2-7, with D perhaps given as TRBD1 or TRBD2 (5 bases each). The CDR3 is 15 residues long. Germline CDR1 MNHEY, CDR2 SMNVEV (reference sequence). V was clipped by 5 bases and J by 3 bases, with 17 bases between them. DNA for the CDR3: TGTGCCAGCAGTACCGGGACCAATCCCCTCTACGAGCAGTACTTC. It yields the protein CASSTGTNPLYEQYF.

The rearrangement links TRBV9 to TRBJ1-5; D is perhaps TRBD1 (6 bases). The CDR3 extends over 15 amino acids. V dropped 4 bases and J dropped 1 base, with 12 bases sitting between them. Looked up from germline, CDR1 is SGDLS and CDR2 is YYNGEE. CDR3 region: CASSPTQGSNQPQHF. In nucleotides, the CDR3 is TGTGCCAGCAGCCCCACACAGGGAAGCAATCAGCCCCAGCATTTT. The full variable domain, in which reference TRBV9 and TRBJ1-5 provide the parts outside the CDR3, is DSGVTQTPKHLITATGQRVTLRCSPRSGDLSVYWYQQSLDQGLQFLIQYYNGEERAKGNILERFSAQQFPDLHSELNLSSLELGDSALYFCASSPTQGSNQPQHFGDGTRLSIL.

This sequence joins TRBV18 and TRBJ2-7, with D possibly TRBD2 on 5 matching bases. CDR3 length: 17 amino acids. The germline gives CDR1 KGHSH, CDR2 LQKENI. The germline V and J ends were trimmed by 2 bases and 0 bases, with 17 bases remaining between them. The CDR3 is CASSPTPIQRISYEQYF. The CDR3 coding sequence is TGTGCCAGCTCACCAACCCCAATCCAGCGGATCTCCTACGAGCAGTACTTC.

This clone has only one observation. The CDR3, as DNA: TGTGCCAGCAAGGGACAGCAGGGAGGTGAAAAACTGTTTTTT. It codes for CASKGQQGGEKLFF. The gene calls are TRBV2 and TRBJ1-4; 7 nucleotides agree with TRBD1. Looked up from germline, CDR1 is SNHLY and CDR2 is FYNNEI. CDR3 length: 14 amino acids. The ends lost 7 bases at V and 7 bases at J; junction bases unmatched: 9.

A few counts support this clone. This sequence joins TRBV18 and TRBJ2-7; D possibly matches TRBD1 or TRBD2 (5 bases each). V lost 3 bases and J lost 7, with 10 bases in between. The germline V gene has CDR1 KGHSH and CDR2 LQKENI. The CDR3 sequence is 12 residues long. CDR3 nucleotide sequence: TGTGCCAGCTCACCCCGGGACGGAGAGCAGTACGTC. This gives the protein CASSPRDGEQYV.

The chain combines TRBV4-1 with TRBJ2-3; tentatively, D is TRBD2 (6 bases). V dropped 4 bases and J dropped 2 bases, with 10 bases sitting between them. The CDR3 contains 14 residues. CDR1 and CDR2 from the germline V gene are MGHRA and YSYEKL. The CDR3 nucleotides are TGCGCCAGCAGCCCCCGGGGGACCACAGATACGCAGTATTTT. Protein product: CASSPRGTTDTQYF.

V gene TRBV5-1 combines with J gene TRBJ2-6; tentative D call: TRBD1 (6 bases). The CDR3 runs to 14 residues. The germline V gene encodes CDR1 SGHRS and CDR2 YFSETQ. V was clipped by 3 bases and J by 4 bases, with 8 bases between them. The CDR3 reads CASSSGVGANVLTF. In DNA form, the CDR3 reads TGCGCCAGCAGCTCAGGGGTAGGGGCCAACGTCCTGACTTTC.

This clone was found once. The chain recombines TRBV6-5 with TRBJ1-5; 9 bases map to TRBD1. Germline CDR1 is MNHEY and CDR2 is SVGAGI. The CDR3 sequence is 12 residues long. J was trimmed by 11 bases and V by 6 bases; bases with no gene match: 5. CDR3 in DNA: TGTGCCAGCAGGACAGGGGGGCAGTCCCAGCATTTT. This encodes CASRTGGQSQHF.

J is TRBJ2-3 and V is TRBV6-1, with no clear D. The length of the CDR3 is 12 residues. In germline, CDR1 is MNHNS, CDR2 SASEGT. V dropped 7 bases and J dropped 10 bases, with 15 bases sitting between them. This chain's CDR3 is CASKFPTLSQYF. In DNA, the CDR3 is TGTGCCAGCAAGTTCCCCACTCTGTCGCAGTATTTT.

V usage is TRBV18 and J usage is TRBJ2-7; 8 positions agree with TRBD1. The CDR3 consists of 13 residues. Germline values: CDR1 KGHSH, CDR2 LQKENI. V shed 3 bases and J 4 bases; nucleotides not matched to a gene: 2. DNA of the CDR3: TGTGCCAGCTCACCTGGGACAGGATACGAGCAGTACGTC. Protein product: CASSPGTGYEQYV.

This rearrangement joins TRBV18 to TRBJ2-1, with TRBD2 matching over 9 bases. The CDR3 extends over 15 amino acids. Losses at the gene ends were 0 bases for V and 7 bases for J; bases not matched to a gene: 4. From germline, CDR1 is KGHSH and CDR2 LQKENI. The CDR3 loop is CASSPPQREVNEQFF. Here the CDR3 DNA reads TGTGCCAGCTCACCACCCCAGCGGGAGGTGAATGAGCAGTTCTTC.

The chain links TRBV7-9 to TRBJ2-1; 7 bases line up with TRBD2. CDR3 length equals 18 residues. CDR1 and CDR2 from the germline V gene are SEHNR and FQNEAQ (reference sequence). V lost 2 bases, J lost 5 bases, and 15 bases stayed unmatched. The CDR3 sequence is CASSLTFKRLAENNEQFF. CDR3 in DNA: TGTGCCAGCAGCTTAACATTTAAGCGGCTAGCGGAGAACAATGAGCAGTTCTTC.

This chain links TRBV28 with TRBJ1-5; tentatively, D is TRBD1 (6 bases). The CDR3 spans 15 residues. From germline, CDR1 is MDHEN and CDR2 SYDVKM. The V and J ends lost 3 bases and 1 base respectively, with 10 bases between them. CDR3 region: CASSFSQGSNQPQHF. CDR3 DNA sequence: TGTGCCAGCAGTTTCTCACAGGGAAGCAATCAGCCCCAGCATTTT.

The chain recombines TRBV6-1 with TRBJ1-5; D gene unclear. Germline CDR1 MNHNS, CDR2 SASEGT. The V gene lost 8 bases and the J gene lost 4 bases, with 15 bases spanning the gap. The CDR3 covers 14 residues. The CDR3 region is CASLPFVTNQPQHF. CDR3 nucleotide sequence: TGTGCCAGCCTACCGTTCGTGACAAATCAGCCCCAGCATTTT.

The chain combines TRBV10-3 with TRBJ2-2; TRBD2 agrees at 13 bases. Germline V gives CDR1 ENHRY, CDR2 SYGVKD. CDR3 size: 17 residues. V shed 6 bases and J 3 bases; nucleotides not matched to a gene: 7. CDR3 DNA: TGTGCCATCAGAACGACTAGCGGGAGGTCAGACACCGGGGAGCTGTTTTTT. It translates to CAIRTTSGRSDTGELFF.

Points on this clone: One junction end disagrees with the germline gene, perhaps due to a read error. The CDR3 DNA sequence: TGTGCCAGCAGCCCGGCGGGGGGATCATTTAATGAAAAACTGTTTTTT. This codes for CASSPAGGSFNEKLFF. This chain links TRBV5-1 with TRBJ1-4, with D possibly matching TRBD1 (5 bases). This CDR3 spans 16 amino acids. Germline loops: CDR1 SGHRS, CDR2 YFSETQ.

The rearrangement joins TRBV28 to TRBJ1-3; D perhaps matches TRBD1 (5 bases). This CDR3 has 15 amino acids. The V end was cut by 7 bases, the J end by 0 bases, with 13 bases between. From germline, CDR1 is MDHEN and CDR2 SYDVKM. CDR3 sequence reads: CASTIPRGSGNTIYF. CDR3 nucleotides: TGTGCCAGCACAATACCGAGGGGCTCTGGAAACACCATATATTTT.

This sequence joins TRBV5-4 and TRBJ2-3; D not certain. V was pared by 1 base and J by 1 base, with 13 bases between. The CDR3 has 16 residues. Per germline, CDR1 SGHNT and CDR2 YYREEE (reference sequence). The CDR3 coding sequence is TGTGCCAGCAGCTTGCCCATAAAAACCGGCACAGATACGCAGTATTTT. It encodes CASSLPIKTGTDTQYF.

This clone was seen just once. This chain uses TRBV4-3 with TRBJ1-4; 9 bases are shared with TRBD1. Germline CDR1 is LGHNA and CDR2 is YSLEER. CDR3 length: 16 amino acids. J lost 8 bases, V lost 3 bases, and 10 bases had no gene match. The CDR3: CASSHLPGQGNEKLFF. The CDR3 coding sequence is TGCGCCAGCAGCCACTTACCGGGACAGGGTAACGAAAAACTGTTTTTT.

This chain joins TRBV4-2 and TRBJ1-2, with D tentatively TRBD1 (6 bases). Germline lookup yields CDR1 LGHNA and CDR2 YNFKEQ. The length of the CDR3 is 15 residues. Trimming pared 4 bases from V and 5 bases from J, leaving 17 bases between. CDR3 sequence: CASSPYSVGGYGYTF. CDR3 nucleotide sequence: TGTGCCAGCAGCCCATACAGCGTAGGGGGGTATGGCTACACCTTC.

There are a few counts of this clone. V is TRBV5-4 and J is TRBJ1-4, with D maybe TRBD1 (5 bases). Trimming stripped 3 bases from V and 7 bases from J, with 16 bases between. CDR1 and CDR2 (germline): SGHNT, YYREEE (reference sequence). The CDR3 length is 15 residues. The CDR3 here is CASSSRDRLGEKLFF. In nucleotides, the CDR3 is TGTGCCAGCAGCTCAAGGGACCGTCTGGGTGAAAAACTGTTTTTT.

V is TRBV6-5 and J is TRBJ2-7, with a possible D match to TRBD2 (6 bases). This CDR3 is 14 amino acids long. Germline assignment: CDR1 MNHEY and CDR2 SVGAGI. This CDR3 reads CAVGSAKNTYEQYF. CDR3 DNA sequence: TGTGCGGTCGGGAGCGCAAAGAATACCTACGAGCAGTACTTC.